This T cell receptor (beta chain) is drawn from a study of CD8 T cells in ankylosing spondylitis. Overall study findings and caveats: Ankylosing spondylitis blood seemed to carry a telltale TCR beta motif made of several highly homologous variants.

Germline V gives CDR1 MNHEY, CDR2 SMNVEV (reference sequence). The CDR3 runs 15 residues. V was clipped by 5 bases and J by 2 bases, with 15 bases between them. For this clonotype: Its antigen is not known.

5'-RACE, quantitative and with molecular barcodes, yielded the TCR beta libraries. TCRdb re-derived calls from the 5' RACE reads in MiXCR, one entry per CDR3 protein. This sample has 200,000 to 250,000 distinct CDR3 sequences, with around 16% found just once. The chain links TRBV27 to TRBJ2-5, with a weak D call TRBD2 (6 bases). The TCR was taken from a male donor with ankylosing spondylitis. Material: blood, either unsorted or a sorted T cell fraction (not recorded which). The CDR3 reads CASSTGGSTQETQYF. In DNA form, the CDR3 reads TGTGCCAGCAGTACCGGGGGTAGCACACAAGAGACCCAGTACTTC.